At least ten counts were recorded for the clone carrying this TCR beta chain. Germline CDR1 MNHNS, CDR2 SASEGT. Deletions cut 4 bases from V and 6 bases from J, with 16 bases between. This CDR3 region has 15 residues. The data belong to a study of T cells after yellow fever vaccination. MiXCR was run by TCRdb on the 5' RACE reads, yielding one entry per CDR3 protein. The repertoire holds approximately 34,000 distinct CDR3 sequences, over 9.5% seen once, with more than 10% in the top ten. The sequenced sample was PBMCs, either bulk or a sorted T-cell subset (CD4+, CD8+, memory, or dextramer-sorted; not recorded which), obtained about 2 weeks after the first yellow fever vaccination. The rearrangement links TRBV6-1 to TRBJ1-5; possibly TRBD1 for D (5 bases). The sequence was collected from a man between 18 and 29 years old who received the YFV17D yellow fever vaccine. In DNA, the CDR3 is TGTGCCAGCAGTGCCAATGGGGGTTTAGGTCAGCCCCAGCATTTT. Its protein is CASSANGGLGQPQHF.